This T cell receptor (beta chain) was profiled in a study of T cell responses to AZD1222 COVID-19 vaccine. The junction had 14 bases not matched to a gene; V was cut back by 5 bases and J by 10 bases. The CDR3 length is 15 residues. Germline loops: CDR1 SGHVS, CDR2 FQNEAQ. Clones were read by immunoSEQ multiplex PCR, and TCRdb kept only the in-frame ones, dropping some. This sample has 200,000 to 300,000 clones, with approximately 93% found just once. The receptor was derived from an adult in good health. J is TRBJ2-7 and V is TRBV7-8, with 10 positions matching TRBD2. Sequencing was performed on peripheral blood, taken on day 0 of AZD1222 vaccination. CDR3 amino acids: CASSLRTGSGGSQYF. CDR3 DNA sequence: TGTGCCAGCAGCCTCCGGACGGGTAGCGGGGGGTCCCAGTACTTC.